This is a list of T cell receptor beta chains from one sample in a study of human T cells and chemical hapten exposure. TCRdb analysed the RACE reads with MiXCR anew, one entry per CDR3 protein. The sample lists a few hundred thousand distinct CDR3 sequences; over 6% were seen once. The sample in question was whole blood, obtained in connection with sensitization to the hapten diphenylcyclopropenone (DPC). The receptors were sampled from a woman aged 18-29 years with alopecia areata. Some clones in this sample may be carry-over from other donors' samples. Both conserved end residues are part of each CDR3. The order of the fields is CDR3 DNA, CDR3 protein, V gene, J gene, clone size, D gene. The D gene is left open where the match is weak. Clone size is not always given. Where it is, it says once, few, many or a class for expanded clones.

DNA: TGTGCCAGCAGTCAGGCCCACTATGGCTACACCTTC
CDR3: CASSQAHYGYTF
V: TRBV6-2/TRBV6-3
J: TRBJ1-2
size: -
D: -

DNA: TGTGCCAGCACCTTACTCGGCCAGGGGACCACTGAAGCTTTCTTT
CDR3: CASTLLGQGTTEAFF
V: TRBV6-5
J: TRBJ1-1
size: many
D: -

DNA: TGTGCCAGCAGCCTGCTGGCGGGTAGCTACGAGCAGTACTTC
CDR3: CASSLLAGSYEQYF
V: TRBV11-2
J: TRBJ2-7
size: few
D: -

DNA: TGTGCTAGCAGCTTCCGGACAGGGCCCTACGAGCAGTACTTC
CDR3: CASSFRTGPYEQYF
V: TRBV7-7
J: TRBJ2-7
size: many
D: TRBD1

DNA: TGTGCCAGCAGCGGACAGGGGGTCATTGAGCCCCAGCATTTT
CDR3: CASSGQGVIEPQHF
V: TRBV2
J: TRBJ1-5
size: many
D: TRBD1

DNA: TGTGCCGCCGCGGGTCCCAATCAGCCCCAGCATTTT
CDR3: CAAAGPNQPQHF
V: TRBV6-2/TRBV6-3
J: TRBJ1-5
size: few
D: -

DNA: TGCAGCGTTGATAAAAGGGGGCGAGTGGACAATGAGCAGTTCTTC
CDR3: CSVDKRGRVDNEQFF
V: TRBV29-1
J: TRBJ2-1
size: few
D: TRBD1

DNA: TGTGCCACCAGCAGAGCCCCTGACCCCTACAATGAGCAGTTCTTC
CDR3: CATSRAPDPYNEQFF
V: TRBV15
J: TRBJ2-1
size: few
D: -

DNA: TGTGCTAGTGGTTTACGGGGGCAAGAGACCCAGTACTTC
CDR3: CASGLRGQETQYF
V: TRBV12-5
J: TRBJ2-5
size: -
D: -

DNA: TGTGCCAGCAATCGGGACAGCTCCTACGAGCAGTACTTC
CDR3: CASNRDSSYEQYF
V: TRBV12-3/TRBV12-4
J: TRBJ2-7
size: -
D: TRBD1

DNA: TGTGCCAGCAGCTTGACTGTGTGGGGGGATAGCACAGATACGCAGTATTTT
CDR3: CASSLTVWGDSTDTQYF
V: TRBV7-2
J: TRBJ2-3
size: many
D: -

DNA: TGTGCCAGCAGTGAATTAGGGTTACACAATGAAAAACTGTTTTTT
CDR3: CASSELGLHNEKLFF
V: TRBV2
J: TRBJ1-4
size: -
D: -

DNA: TGCAGCGTTGAGGCGGGGGCATATGGAAACACCATATATTTT
CDR3: CSVEAGAYGNTIYF
V: TRBV29-1
J: TRBJ1-3
size: many
D: -

DNA: TGTGCCAGCGTAGCAGGTGGTAACTATGGCTACACCTTC
CDR3: CASVAGGNYGYTF
V: TRBV5-4
J: TRBJ1-2
size: -
D: -

DNA: TGCGCCAGCAGCCAAAGTCAGAGCATAGGGCCGAGGACTGAAGCTTTCTTT
CDR3: CASSQSQSIGPRTEAFF
V: TRBV4-3
J: TRBJ1-1
size: -
D: -

DNA: TGTGCCAGCAGTTTACAGGGGGAAGGCACTGAAGCTTTCTTT
CDR3: CASSLQGEGTEAFF
V: TRBV6-2/TRBV6-3
J: TRBJ1-1
size: many
D: TRBD1

DNA: TGCGCCAGCAGCTCCTCGACAGATTACTACGAGCAGTACTTC
CDR3: CASSSSTDYYEQYF
V: TRBV5-1
J: TRBJ2-7
size: many
D: -

DNA: TGTGCCAGCAGTTTATCGACAGGGTCGCGAAAACTGTTTTTT
CDR3: CASSLSTGSRKLFF
V: TRBV28
J: TRBJ1-4
size: many
D: TRBD1

DNA: TGTGCCAGCAGTTATGGGCAGTCGAACACTGAAGCTTTCTTT
CDR3: CASSYGQSNTEAFF
V: TRBV6-5
J: TRBJ1-1
size: few
D: -

DNA: TGCAGTGCTCGCCGGGACAGCAGCTCCTATAATTCACCCCTCCACTTT
CDR3: CSARRDSSSYNSPLHF
V: TRBV20-1
J: TRBJ1-6
size: -
D: TRBD1

DNA: TGTGCCAGCAGGGAGGGACAGGAATATGGCTACACCTTC
CDR3: CASREGQEYGYTF
V: TRBV12-3/TRBV12-4
J: TRBJ1-2
size: -
D: TRBD1

DNA: TGTGCCAGCAGTTACTCCCTGACAGGGCGGGACTATGGCTACACCTTC
CDR3: CASSYSLTGRDYGYTF
V: TRBV6-5
J: TRBJ1-2
size: few
D: TRBD1

DNA: TGTGCCAGCAGCCAAGACCCCGGTAACAGGGGTCACGAGCAGTACTTC
CDR3: CASSQDPGNRGHEQYF
V: TRBV3-1
J: TRBJ2-7
size: few
D: TRBD1

DNA: TGCGCCAGCAGCCAAGATCTAGTTGTGGGGACAGGGGCCACCTACGAGCAGTACTTC
CDR3: CASSQDLVVGTGATYEQYF
V: TRBV4-3
J: TRBJ2-7
size: -
D: TRBD1

DNA: TGTGCCAGCAGTGAACTTGGGTTAGTGGCTTTCTTT
CDR3: CASSELGLVAFF
V: TRBV2
J: TRBJ1-1
size: -
D: -

DNA: TGTGCCAGCAGCCAGGACAGGGGGATAACTGAAGCTTTCTTT
CDR3: CASSQDRGITEAFF
V: TRBV3-1
J: TRBJ1-1
size: many
D: TRBD1

DNA: TGTGCCAGCAGTGACGGGACTAGCGGTACAGATACGCAGTATTTT
CDR3: CASSDGTSGTDTQYF
V: TRBV6-2/TRBV6-3
J: TRBJ2-3
size: many
D: TRBD2

DNA: TGTGCCAGCCAAGACAGCCCACCTTCAGCCGGGGAGCTGTTTTTT
CDR3: CASQDSPPSAGELFF
V: TRBV2
J: TRBJ2-2
size: -
D: -

DNA: TGCAGTGCTAGAGTGGTGACCTTGGATGAGCAGTTCTTC
CDR3: CSARVVTLDEQFF
V: TRBV20-1
J: TRBJ2-1
size: -
D: -

DNA: TGTGCCAGCAGTTCCGACAAGGGATACGCCCTGATTCAACCTGGAAACACCATATATTTT
CDR3: CASSSDKGYALIQPGNTIYF
V: TRBV6-2/TRBV6-3
J: TRBJ1-3
size: few
D: -

DNA: TGTGCCAGCAGACTGACAGATCGGGGCTACGAGCAGTACTTC
CDR3: CASRLTDRGYEQYF
V: TRBV6-1
J: TRBJ2-7
size: few
D: -

DNA: TGTGCCAGCCCTAGGACTGGGGCCAACGTCCTGACTTTC
CDR3: CASPRTGANVLTF
V: TRBV7-2
J: TRBJ2-6
size: -
D: -

DNA: TGTGCCAGCAGCTTAAGGGACAGCAACACAGATACGCAGTATTTT
CDR3: CASSLRDSNTDTQYF
V: TRBV7-2
J: TRBJ2-3
size: few
D: TRBD1

DNA: TGTGCCAGCAGCTGGGAGAACACTGAAGCTTTCTTT
CDR3: CASSWENTEAFF
V: TRBV5-5
J: TRBJ1-1
size: many
D: -

DNA: TGCAGCGCTTCGACAGATTCTAACTATGGCTACACCTTC
CDR3: CSASTDSNYGYTF
V: TRBV29-1
J: TRBJ1-2
size: few
D: -

DNA: TGCAGTGCCTGGGGGCAGTATTTT
CDR3: CSAWGQYF
V: TRBV20-1
J: TRBJ2-3
size: -
D: -

DNA: TGTGCCAGCAGCCAAGAAGAGGGAGGGCTGACTGAACGGTCAGGCTACACCTTC
CDR3: CASSQEEGGLTERSGYTF
V: TRBV4-2
J: TRBJ1-2
size: many
D: -

DNA: TGTGCCAGCACCCGGACAGGGACCTACGAGCAGTACTTC
CDR3: CASTRTGTYEQYF
V: TRBV6-2/TRBV6-3
J: TRBJ2-7
size: many
D: TRBD1

DNA: TGTGCCAGCAGCACTACTGACTCGAATGAAAAACTGTTTTTT
CDR3: CASSTTDSNEKLFF
V: TRBV11-2
J: TRBJ1-4
size: many
D: -

DNA: TGCAGTGCTCGGGCACAGGACTATGGCTACACCTTC
CDR3: CSARAQDYGYTF
V: TRBV20-1
J: TRBJ1-2
size: many
D: -

DNA: TGTGCCAGCAGCTTAGACCAGCTAAACACTGAAGCTTTCTTT
CDR3: CASSLDQLNTEAFF
V: TRBV7-9
J: TRBJ1-1
size: many
D: -

DNA: TGTGCCAGCAGTTACTCTCGGACAGGGGATTCACCCCTCCACTTT
CDR3: CASSYSRTGDSPLHF
V: TRBV6-5
J: TRBJ1-6
size: -
D: TRBD1

DNA: TGTGCCAGCAGCTTGACACCACCGGGGGTTGAGCAGTTCTTC
CDR3: CASSLTPPGVEQFF
V: TRBV7-9
J: TRBJ2-1
size: few
D: -

DNA: TGTGCCAGCAGTGAAGCAAGGAAATCACCCCTCCACTTT
CDR3: CASSEARKSPLHF
V: TRBV25-1
J: TRBJ1-6
size: few
D: -

DNA: TGTGCCAGCAGTTTCGCGGGGAACGAGCAGTACTTC
CDR3: CASSFAGNEQYF
V: TRBV12-3/TRBV12-4
J: TRBJ2-7
size: few
D: -